The following is a T cell receptor beta chain sequence with its context. CDR1 SEHNR and CDR2 FQNEAQ come from the germline V gene (reference sequence). The CDR3 runs 15 residues. The junction had 8 bases not matched to a gene; V was cut back by 5 bases and J by 7 bases. This record belongs to a study of blood T cell repertoires in COVID-19. The overall study: T cells, B-cell-depleted T cells, or PBMCs supplied cDNA or gDNA.

Assignments of participants to cohorts depended upon their own reported clinical history. Either two negative PCRs, clearance, or symptom resolution qualified Cohort 3 donors as recovered. Profiled with immunoSEQ multiplex PCR; TCRdb holds only in-frame clones, not every one. The sample records fewer than 250,000 clones, approximately 84% being singletons. The rearrangement joins TRBV7-9 to TRBJ1-6, with 7 bases that match TRBD1. The source material was PBMCs or T cells enriched from blood (not recorded which). The receptor was isolated from a man between 60 and 75 years old who had recovered from COVID-19. CDR3 coding DNA: TGTGCCAGCAGCCCCCTGACAGGGTCAAATTCACCCCTCCACTTT. It specifies CASSPLTGSNSPLHF.